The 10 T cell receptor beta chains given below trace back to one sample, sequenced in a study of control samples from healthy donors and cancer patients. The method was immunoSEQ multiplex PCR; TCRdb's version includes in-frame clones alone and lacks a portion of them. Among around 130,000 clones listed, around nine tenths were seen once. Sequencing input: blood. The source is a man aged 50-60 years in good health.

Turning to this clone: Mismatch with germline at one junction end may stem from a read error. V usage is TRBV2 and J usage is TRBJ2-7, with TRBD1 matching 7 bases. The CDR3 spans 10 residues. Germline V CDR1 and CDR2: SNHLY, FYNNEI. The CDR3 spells CASSPGTVNF. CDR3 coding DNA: TGTGCCAGCAGCCCCGGGACAGTTAACTTC.

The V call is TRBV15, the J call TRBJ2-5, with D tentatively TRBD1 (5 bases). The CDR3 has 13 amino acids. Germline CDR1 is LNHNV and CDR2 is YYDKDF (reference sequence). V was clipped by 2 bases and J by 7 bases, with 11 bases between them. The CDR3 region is CATSRPTQGTQYF. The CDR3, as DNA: TGTGCCACCAGCAGACCGACGCAGGGGACCCAGTACTTC. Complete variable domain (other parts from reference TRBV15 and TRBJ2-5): DAMVIQNPRYQVTQFGKPVTLSCSQTLNHNVMYWYQQKSSQAPKLLFHYYDKDFNNEADTPDNFQSRRPNTSFCFLDIRSPGLGDTAMYLCATSRPTQGTQYFGPGTRLLVL.

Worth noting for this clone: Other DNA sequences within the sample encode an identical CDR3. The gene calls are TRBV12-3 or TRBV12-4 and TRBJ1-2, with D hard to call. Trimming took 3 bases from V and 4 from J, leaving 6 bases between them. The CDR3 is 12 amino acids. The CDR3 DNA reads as TGTGCCAGCAGTTTGGTCAGCTATGGCTACACCTTC. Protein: CASSLVSYGYTF.

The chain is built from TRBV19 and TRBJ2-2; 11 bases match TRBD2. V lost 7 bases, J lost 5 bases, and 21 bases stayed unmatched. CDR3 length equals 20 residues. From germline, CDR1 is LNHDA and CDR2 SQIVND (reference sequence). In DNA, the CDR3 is TGTGCCAGTACCGGATACGACTCTAGCGGGGGGTCCGCCAGAACCGGGGAGCTGTTTTTT. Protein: CASTGYDSSGGSARTGELFF.

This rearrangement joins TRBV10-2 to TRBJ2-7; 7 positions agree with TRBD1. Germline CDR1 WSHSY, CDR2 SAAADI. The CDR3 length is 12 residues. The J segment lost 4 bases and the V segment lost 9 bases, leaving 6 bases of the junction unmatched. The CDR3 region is CASRQGGYEQYF. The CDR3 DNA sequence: TGCGCCAGTAGACAGGGCGGATACGAGCAGTACTTC.

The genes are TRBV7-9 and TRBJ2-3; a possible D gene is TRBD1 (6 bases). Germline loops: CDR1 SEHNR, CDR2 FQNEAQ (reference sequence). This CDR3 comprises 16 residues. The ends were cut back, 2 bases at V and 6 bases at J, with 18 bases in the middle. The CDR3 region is CASSLPQGIRGDTQYF. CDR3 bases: TGTGCCAGCAGCTTACCACAGGGCATCAGAGGGGATACGCAGTATTTT.

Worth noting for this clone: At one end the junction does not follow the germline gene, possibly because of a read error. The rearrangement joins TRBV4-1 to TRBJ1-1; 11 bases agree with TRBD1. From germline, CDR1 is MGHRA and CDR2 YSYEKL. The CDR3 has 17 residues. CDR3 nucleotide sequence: TGCGCCAGCAGCCAAGTGCAGGGACAGGGGGTGAAAACTGAAGCTTTCTTT. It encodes CASSQVQGQGVKTEAFF.

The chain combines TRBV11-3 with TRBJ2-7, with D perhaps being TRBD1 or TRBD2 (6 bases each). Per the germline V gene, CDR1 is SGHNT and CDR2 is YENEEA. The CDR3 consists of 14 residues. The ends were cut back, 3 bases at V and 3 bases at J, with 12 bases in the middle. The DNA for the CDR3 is TGTGCCAGCAGCTTCTACGGGGGCAGCTACGAGCAGTACTTC. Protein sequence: CASSFYGGSYEQYF.

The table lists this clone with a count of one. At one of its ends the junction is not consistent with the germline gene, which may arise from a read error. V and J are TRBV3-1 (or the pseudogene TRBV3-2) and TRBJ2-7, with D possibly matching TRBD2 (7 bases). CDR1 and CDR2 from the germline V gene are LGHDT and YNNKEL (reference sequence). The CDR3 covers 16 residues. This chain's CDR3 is CASSQQRGGASDEQYF. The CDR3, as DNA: TGTGCCAGCAGCCAACAAAGAGGGGGGGCCTCCGACGAGCAGTACTTC.

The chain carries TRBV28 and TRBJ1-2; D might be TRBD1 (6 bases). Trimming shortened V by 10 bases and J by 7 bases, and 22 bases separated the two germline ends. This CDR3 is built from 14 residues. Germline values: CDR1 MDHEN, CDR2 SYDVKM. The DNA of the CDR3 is TGTGCCATCCAGAGGCCAGGGGATTTTGCTGGCTACACCTTC. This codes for CAIQRPGDFAGYTF.